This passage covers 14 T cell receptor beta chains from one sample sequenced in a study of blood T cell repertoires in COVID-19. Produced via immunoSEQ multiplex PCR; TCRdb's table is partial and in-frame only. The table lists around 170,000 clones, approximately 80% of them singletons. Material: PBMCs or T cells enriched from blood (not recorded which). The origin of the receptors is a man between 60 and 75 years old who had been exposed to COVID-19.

The CDR3 DNA sequence: TGTGCCAGCTCACCCAGGACACGTGGCACTGAAGCTTTCTTT. Residues: CASSPRTRGTEAFF. This rearrangement joins TRBV18 to TRBJ1-1, with a weak D call TRBD1 (5 bases). V was pared by 3 bases and J by 4 bases, with 12 bases between. The CDR3 contains 14 residues. Germline values: CDR1 KGHSH, CDR2 LQKENI.

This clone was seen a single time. The CDR3 is CASSVTGLANEQFF. CDR3 sequence (DNA): TGTGCCAGTAGTGTAACGGGACTAGCTAATGAGCAGTTCTTC. This rearrangement joins TRBV19 to TRBJ2-1, with TRBD2 matching over 9 bases. Trimming cost V 5 bases and J 7 bases; bases outside gene matches: 6. Germline-derived CDR1 and CDR2 are LNHDA and SQIVND (reference sequence). The CDR3 is made up of 14 amino acids.

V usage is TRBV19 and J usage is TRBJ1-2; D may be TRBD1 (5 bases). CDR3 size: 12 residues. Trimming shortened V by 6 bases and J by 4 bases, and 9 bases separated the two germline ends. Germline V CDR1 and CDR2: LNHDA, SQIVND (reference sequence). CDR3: CASSDSSYGYTF. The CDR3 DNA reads TGTGCCAGTAGCGACAGCTCCTATGGCTACACCTTC.

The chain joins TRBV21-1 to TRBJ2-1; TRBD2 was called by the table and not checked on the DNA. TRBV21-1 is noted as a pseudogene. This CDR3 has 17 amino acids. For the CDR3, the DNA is TGTGCCAGCAGCAAAGTACAGAGCGGGGGGTCCTACAATGAGCAGTTCTTC. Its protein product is CASSKVQSGGSYNEQFF.

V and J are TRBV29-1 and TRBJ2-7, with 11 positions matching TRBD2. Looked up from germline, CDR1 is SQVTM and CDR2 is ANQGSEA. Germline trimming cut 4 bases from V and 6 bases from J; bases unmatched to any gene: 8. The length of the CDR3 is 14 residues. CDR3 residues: CSVATSGSTPEQYF. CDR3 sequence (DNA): TGCAGCGTTGCCACTAGCGGGAGTACCCCCGAGCAGTACTTC.

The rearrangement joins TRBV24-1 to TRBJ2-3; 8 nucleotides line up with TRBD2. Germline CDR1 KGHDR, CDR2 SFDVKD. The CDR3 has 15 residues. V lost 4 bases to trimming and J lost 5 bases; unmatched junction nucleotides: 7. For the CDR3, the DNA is TGTGCCACCAGTGAGGAGCGGGAGTCGGGAGATACGCAGTATTTT. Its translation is CATSEERESGDTQYF.

The CDR3, as DNA: TGTGCTCATAGGCTAGCGCCAGGGAATGAGCAGTTCTTC. Its protein product is CAHRLAPGNEQFF. This chain links TRBV6-5 with TRBJ2-1; a possible D gene is TRBD2 (6 bases). Germline V gene lookup returns CDR1 MNHEY and CDR2 SVGAGI. CDR3 length: 13 amino acids.

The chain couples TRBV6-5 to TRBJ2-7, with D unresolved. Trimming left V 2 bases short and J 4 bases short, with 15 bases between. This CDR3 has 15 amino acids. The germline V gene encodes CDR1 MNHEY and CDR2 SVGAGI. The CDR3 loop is CASSYGSSTLYEQYF. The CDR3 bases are TGTGCCAGCAGTTACGGTAGTTCTACCCTTTACGAGCAGTACTTC.

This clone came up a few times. This chain's CDR3 is CASSLAWSKYEQYF. The CDR3 DNA is TGTGCCAGCAGCTTAGCTTGGAGTAAATACGAGCAGTACTTC. The chain recombines TRBV11-3 with TRBJ2-7, with D unresolved. V was trimmed by 1 base and J by 4 bases, leaving 11 bases between them. The length of the CDR3 is 14 residues. From germline, CDR1 is SGHNT and CDR2 YENEEA.

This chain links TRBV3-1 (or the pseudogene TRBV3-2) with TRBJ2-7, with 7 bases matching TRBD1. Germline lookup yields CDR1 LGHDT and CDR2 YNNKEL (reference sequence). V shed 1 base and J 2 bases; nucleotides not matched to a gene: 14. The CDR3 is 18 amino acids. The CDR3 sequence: CASSQAHSLGGLAYEQYF. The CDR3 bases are TGTGCCAGCAGCCAAGCCCACTCACTAGGGGGCCTAGCCTACGAGCAGTACTTC.

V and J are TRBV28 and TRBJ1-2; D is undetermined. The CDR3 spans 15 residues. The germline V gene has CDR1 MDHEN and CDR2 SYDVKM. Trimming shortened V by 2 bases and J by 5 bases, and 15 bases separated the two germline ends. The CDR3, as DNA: TGTGCCAGCAGTTTAGAGGTTCGGGGTGGATATGGCTACACCTTC. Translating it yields CASSLEVRGGYGYTF.

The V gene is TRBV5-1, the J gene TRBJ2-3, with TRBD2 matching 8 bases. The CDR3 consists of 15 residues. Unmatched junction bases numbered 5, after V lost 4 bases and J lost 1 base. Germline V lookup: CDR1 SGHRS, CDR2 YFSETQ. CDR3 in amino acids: CASSPREAGTDTQYF. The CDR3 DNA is TGCGCCAGCAGCCCGCGGGAGGCGGGCACAGATACGCAGTATTTT.

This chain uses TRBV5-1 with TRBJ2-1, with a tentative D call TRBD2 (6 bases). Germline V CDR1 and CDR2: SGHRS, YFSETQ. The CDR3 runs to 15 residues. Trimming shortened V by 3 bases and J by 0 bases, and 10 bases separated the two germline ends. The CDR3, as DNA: TGCGCCAGCAGCTCCGGGACTTTCTCCTACAATGAGCAGTTCTTC. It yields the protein CASSSGTFSYNEQFF.

This chain's CDR3 is CATSDPKTGTGGNTGELFF. The CDR3 DNA is TGTGCCACCAGTGATCCAAAAACCGGGACAGGGGGGAACACCGGGGAGCTGTTTTTT. This rearrangement joins TRBV24-1 to TRBJ2-2; 11 bases are shared with TRBD1. Trimming removed 3 bases from V and 1 base from J; junction bases left unmatched: 9. This CDR3 is built from 19 residues. The V gene's germline CDR1 is KGHDR and CDR2 SFDVKD.